Following are 12 T cell receptor beta chains from one sample sequenced in a study of blood T cell repertoires in COVID-19. Generated by immunoSEQ multiplex PCR, the TCRdb table keeps only in-frame clones and is missing some. Of tens of thousands of clones in the sample, about 91% were seen once. The sequenced sample was peripheral blood. These receptors all come from a human donor with active COVID-19. The donor label of this sample is uncertain.

This rearrangement joins TRBV9 to TRBJ2-1, with 15 nucleotides matching TRBD2. The CDR3 covers 16 residues. The germline V gene encodes CDR1 SGDLS and CDR2 YYNGEE. V lost 0 bases, J lost 10 bases, and 5 bases stayed unmatched. CDR3 coding DNA: TGTGCCAGCAGCGTAGCGGGACTAGCGGGGGGTATGGAGCAGTTCTTC. This codes for CASSVAGLAGGMEQFF.

The chain recombines TRBV9 with TRBJ2-5; D might be TRBD2 (6 bases). The germline gives CDR1 SGDLS, CDR2 YYNGEE. The CDR3 totals 15 residues. V was shortened by 0 bases and J by 4 bases, with 13 bases between the two germline ends. The CDR3 region is CASSVGMREAETQYF. The CDR3 region has the DNA TGTGCCAGCAGCGTAGGGATGAGGGAGGCAGAGACCCAGTACTTC. The whole variable domain, remainder taken from reference TRBV9 and TRBJ2-5, is DSGVTQTPKHLITATGQRVTLRCSPRSGDLSVYWYQQSLDQGLQFLIQYYNGEERAKGNILERFSAQQFPDLHSELNLSSLELGDSALYFCASSVGMREAETQYFGPGTRLLVL.

The chain has TRBV5-1 and TRBJ2-7, with 9 bases lining up with TRBD2. Looked up from germline, CDR1 is SGHRS and CDR2 is YFSETQ. The CDR3 is made up of 15 amino acids. V dropped 4 bases and J dropped 3; count of bases not matched to a gene: 8. The CDR3 DNA follows: TGCGCCAGCAGCCCCGGCGGTAGCGGGGGCTACGAGCAGTACTTC. It yields the protein CASSPGGSGGYEQYF.

The chain is built from TRBV6-5 and TRBJ1-1; 7 bases fit TRBD1. This CDR3 contains 14 residues. The germline V gene encodes CDR1 MNHEY and CDR2 SVGAGI. The trim removed 6 bases at V and 2 bases at J, leaving 6 bases unmatched. The chain's CDR3 is CASSYGTANTEAFF. The CDR3 region has the DNA TGTGCCAGCAGCTATGGGACAGCTAACACTGAAGCTTTCTTT.

The J gene is TRBJ2-1, the V gene TRBV7-3, with D possibly being TRBD1 (6 bases). Per the germline V gene, CDR1 is SGHTA and CDR2 is FQGTGA. The CDR3 is 13 amino acids. Between the trimmed V and J ends, which lost 5 bases and 13 bases, there was a span of 18 bases. For the CDR3, the DNA is TGTGCCAGCAGCCCCCTACTGGGGGCTACCCAGTTCTTC. It encodes CASSPLLGATQFF.

This chain joins TRBV7-9 and TRBJ2-5; 7 bases are a match to TRBD1. J gave up 10 bases and V 4 bases, and 12 bases lay outside the gene matches. Germline CDR1 reads SEHNR; CDR2 reads FQNEAQ (reference sequence). CDR3 length: 14 residues. This CDR3 reads CASSSSGTDKRQYF. For the CDR3, the DNA is TGTGCCAGCAGCTCCTCCGGGACAGATAAGCGCCAGTACTTC.

V is TRBV27 and J is TRBJ2-6, with TRBD1 matching 11 bases. The V and J ends lost 6 bases and 2 bases, in that order; junction bases with no gene match: 9. Germline V gene data show CDR1 as MNHEY and CDR2 as SMNVEV (reference sequence). CDR3 size: 18 residues. In nucleotides, the CDR3 is TGTGCCAGCAGCCGGGGGAGGACAGGGGGCGCTGGGGCCAACGTCCTGACTTTC. It specifies CASSRGRTGGAGANVLTF.

This chain connects TRBV5-1 to TRBJ2-1, with D possibly being TRBD1 (6 bases). The germline V gene encodes CDR1 SGHRS and CDR2 YFSETQ. The CDR3 consists of 14 residues. V gave up 0 bases and J gave up 4 bases, with 8 bases separating them. In nucleotides, the CDR3 is TGCGCCAGCAGCTTGGGACAGGAGTACAATGAGCAGTTCTTC. Translating it yields CASSLGQEYNEQFF.

This clone came up once. The DNA of the CDR3 is TGTGCCACCAGTCCCAGGGGGTCCCAAGAGACCCAGTACTTC. Its translation: CATSPRGSQETQYF. This rearrangement joins TRBV24-1 to TRBJ2-5; the match to TRBD1 covers 7 bases. The V gene's germline CDR1 is KGHDR and CDR2 SFDVKD. The CDR3 length is 14 residues. V gave up 6 bases and J gave up 1 base; unmatched junction bases: 4.

Notes on this clone: The sample contains more than one DNA sequence encoding this CDR3. This rearrangement joins TRBV5-1 to TRBJ2-1; TRBD1 agrees at 12 bases. V was clipped by 5 bases and J by 7 bases; unmatched bases: 4. The CDR3 totals 14 residues. The germline gives CDR1 SGHRS, CDR2 YFSETQ. CDR3 region: CASSSGQGANEQFF. The CDR3 DNA is TGCGCCAGCAGTTCGGGACAGGGGGCAAATGAGCAGTTCTTC. Full variable domain (rest looked up from reference TRBV5-1 and TRBJ2-1): KAGVTQTPRYLIKTRGQQVTLSCSPISGHRSVSWYQQTPGQGLQFLFEYFSETQRNKGNFPGRFSGRQFSNSRSEMNVSTLELGDSALYLCASSSGQGANEQFFGPGTRLTVL.

The V and J genes are TRBV14 and TRBJ1-6; D is uncertain. This CDR3 spans 14 amino acids. V lost 2 bases and J lost 8, with 10 bases in between. The germline CDR1 and CDR2 sequences are SGHDN and FVKESK. The CDR3 bases are TGTGCCAGCAGCCAATCTTCACAGCATTCACCCCTCCACTTT. This codes for CASSQSSQHSPLHF.

The chain joins TRBV7-2 to TRBJ2-1; TRBD2 aligns across 11 bases. V lost 1 base and J lost 9; bases outside the gene matches: 5. The CDR3 length is 15 residues. Germline V gives CDR1 SGHTA, CDR2 FQGNSA. CDR3 DNA sequence: TGTGCCAGCAGCTTAGTAGCGGGGGGGCTTGGTGAGCAGTTCTTC. Residues: CASSLVAGGLGEQFF.